Reported below is one T cell receptor beta chain. Its antigen remains unidentified. A read error may produce the germline difference seen at one junction end. The sample belongs to a study of T cell repertoires in cytomegalovirus infection. Whole-study context: Through public TCR beta signatures, both CMV infection and matching HLA type were indicated.

The germline gives CDR1 LNHDA, CDR2 SQIVND (reference sequence). The CDR3 length is 15 residues. TCRdb re-derived calls from the reads in MiXCR, one entry per CDR3 protein. Of around 450,000 distinct CDR3 sequences listed, approximately 32% were seen once; the top ten hold about an eighth. Points from the study as a whole: Ex vivo, HLA-C-restricted CMV-specific TCR beta clonotypes prevailed over the rest of the response. Carriers of CMV plus the relevant HLA were identified by cumulative public TCR beta family frequency.

The source of this sequence is a human donor in good health (CMV status not recorded). Some clones in this sample may be carry-over from other donors' samples. The chain links TRBV19 to TRBJ1-5; no definite D call. Material for sequencing was PBMCs. The CDR3 DNA is TGTGCCAGTAGTATATCAGAAGATAGCAATCAGCCCCTGCATTTT. Its translation is CASSISEDSNQPLHF. The whole variable domain, filled in from reference TRBV19 and TRBJ1-5, reads DGGITQSPKYLFRKEGQNVTLSCEQNLNHDAMYWYRQDPGQGLRLIYYSQIVNDFQKGDIAEGYSVSREKKESFPLTVTSAQKNPTAFYLCASSISEDSNQPLHFGDGTRLSIL.